One sample yielded the 17 T cell receptor beta chains listed below, sequenced in a study of T cell changes during pregnancy in multiple sclerosis. Assay used: immunoSEQ multiplex PCR; TCRdb lists only in-frame clones, some missing. The data contain 65,000 to 70,000 clones, approximately 92% of them singletons. Sequenced here: peripheral blood, sampled in the third trimester of pregnancy. All receptors come from a female donor in good health, enrolled as a control in a pregnancy study.

The gene calls are TRBV30 and TRBJ1-6; D gene uncertain. Germline CDR1 reads GTSNPN; CDR2 reads SVGIG (reference sequence). This CDR3 comprises 14 residues. V was pared by 4 bases and J by 9 bases, with 16 bases between. CDR3 nucleotide sequence: TGTGCCTGGACCTCGATACTTGGGCCTTCACCCCTCCACTTT. It encodes CAWTSILGPSPLHF.

This sequence joins TRBV6-5 and TRBJ2-7; TRBD1 agrees at 7 bases. CDR1 MNHEY and CDR2 SVGAGI come from the germline V gene. With 2 bases clipped from V and 0 bases from J, the junction kept 4 bases outside the gene matches. This CDR3 is 15 amino acids long. CDR3 amino acids: CASSYDRDDSYEQYF. The CDR3 coding sequence is TGTGCCAGCAGTTACGACAGGGACGACTCCTACGAGCAGTACTTC.

This chain joins TRBV4-2 and TRBJ2-2; D unresolved. The CDR3 runs to 12 residues. In germline, CDR1 is LGHNA, CDR2 YNFKEQ. Trimming pared 4 bases from V and 5 bases from J, leaving 5 bases between. CDR3 DNA sequence: TGTGCCAGCAGCCCGAGGACCGGGGAGCTGTTTTTT. As protein: CASSPRTGELFF.

The chain carries TRBV7-8 and TRBJ2-1, with unresolved D. The V end lost 5 bases, the J end lost 0 bases, and 20 bases lay between the germline ends. This CDR3 comprises 18 residues. The germline V gene encodes CDR1 SGHVS and CDR2 FQNEAQ. CDR3 loop: CASSPTMERRFSYNEQFF. The CDR3 bases are TGTGCCAGCAGCCCCACCATGGAGCGACGCTTCTCCTACAATGAGCAGTTCTTC.

The chain recombines TRBV27 with TRBJ1-2; possible D gene TRBD1, 5 bases. CDR3 length equals 13 residues. Looked up from germline, CDR1 is MNHEY and CDR2 is SMNVEV (reference sequence). V lost 10 bases and J lost 5, with 17 bases in between. CDR3 coding DNA: TGTGCCACAAAAGTTAGGGGAGGGTATGGCTACACCTTC. This sequence encodes CATKVRGGYGYTF.

V is TRBV14 and J is TRBJ2-3; no definite D call. The CDR3 is 16 residues long. V was clipped by 1 base and J by 2 bases, with 13 bases between them. The germline CDR1 and CDR2 sequences are SGHDN and FVKESK. For the CDR3, the DNA is TGTGCCAGCAGCCAAGGATTAACAGTCCACACAGATACGCAGTATTTT. Translation: CASSQGLTVHTDTQYF. Full variable domain (remainder filled in from reference TRBV14 and TRBJ2-3): EAGVTQFPSHSVIEKGQTVTLRCDPISGHDNLYWYRRVMGKEIKFLLHFVKESKQDESGMPNNRFLAERTGGTYSTLKVQPAELEDSGVYFCASSQGLTVHTDTQYFGPGTRLTVL.

The chain has TRBV4-1 and TRBJ2-1; 8 bases match TRBD2. CDR1 and CDR2 (germline): MGHRA, YSYEKL. The V gene end was trimmed by 1 base and the J gene end by 3 bases; junction bases not matched to a gene: 5. The CDR3 consists of 16 residues. In nucleotides, the CDR3 is TGCGCCAGCAGCCAAGGGGGCGGGAGGAGCTACAATGAGCAGTTCTTC. Translated: CASSQGGGRSYNEQFF.

The genes are TRBV6-5 and TRBJ2-5, with no clear D. CDR1 MNHEY and CDR2 SVGAGI come from the germline V gene. V dropped 0 bases and J dropped 1 base, with 12 bases sitting between them. The CDR3 contains 16 residues. The CDR3 region has the DNA TGTGCCAGCAGTTACTCGTTCGCGGAGTCCCAAGAGACCCAGTACTTC. Protein product: CASSYSFAESQETQYF.

V gene TRBV7-2 combines with J gene TRBJ2-5, with TRBD2 identical over 9 bases. V lost 5 bases, J lost 1 base, and 2 bases stayed unmatched. The germline V gene has CDR1 SGHTA and CDR2 FQGNSA. The CDR3 totals 14 residues. CDR3 residues: CASSRSGSQETQYF. CDR3 nucleotide sequence: TGTGCCAGCAGCCGTAGCGGGAGCCAAGAGACCCAGTACTTC.

The rearrangement joins TRBV18 to TRBJ2-6, with D hard to call. Trimming removed 2 bases from V and 3 bases from J, with 5 bases in between. This CDR3 contains 14 residues. Germline V gene data show CDR1 as KGHSH and CDR2 as LQKENI. The CDR3, as DNA: TGTGCCAGCTCACCAGAGATTGGGGCCAACGTCCTGACTTTC. Its translation: CASSPEIGANVLTF.

The CDR3 nucleotides read TGTGCCAGCAGTGATCCATTGGCGGGTATAAGCGGGGGTAGCTCCTACAATGAGCAGTTCTTC. Translated, it gives CASSDPLAGISGGSSYNEQFF. The V and J genes are TRBV2 and TRBJ2-1; 8 bases map to TRBD2. The CDR3 sequence is 21 residues long. Germline V gene lookup returns CDR1 SNHLY and CDR2 FYNNEI. Trimming cost V 3 bases and J 0 bases; bases outside gene matches: 19.

This clone has only a few counts. The rearrangement joins TRBV13 to TRBJ1-1, with unresolved D. Germline assignment: CDR1 PRHDT and CDR2 FYEKMQ (reference sequence). CDR3 size: 12 residues. V lost 1 base to trimming and J lost 7 bases, with 7 bases between them. CDR3 region: CASSLDRGEAFF. The CDR3 DNA reads TGTGCCAGCAGCTTAGATCGGGGTGAAGCTTTCTTT.

The chain joins TRBV19 to TRBJ2-3; 11 bases match TRBD2. Germline trimming cut 4 bases from V and 2 bases from J; bases unmatched to any gene: 8. The germline V gene encodes CDR1 LNHDA and CDR2 SQIVND (reference sequence). The CDR3 runs to 17 residues. DNA of the CDR3: TGTGCCAGTAGTAAACGTTCTAGCGGGGGGTACACAGATACGCAGTATTTT. Translated: CASSKRSSGGYTDTQYF.

The V and J genes are TRBV4-3 and TRBJ2-3; TRBD1 aligns across 10 bases. From germline, CDR1 is LGHNA and CDR2 YSLEER. CDR3 length equals 17 residues. V dropped 1 base and J dropped 2; count of bases not matched to a gene: 6. The CDR3 coding sequence is TGCGCCAGCAGCCAAGGGGGACAGGGGCCGCTCACAGATACGCAGTATTTT. It yields the protein CASSQGGQGPLTDTQYF.

The chain links TRBV19 to TRBJ2-2; TRBD2 matches at 13 bases. In germline, CDR1 is LNHDA, CDR2 SQIVND (reference sequence). This CDR3 region has 14 residues. The V gene end was trimmed by 10 bases and the J gene end by 6 bases; junction bases not matched to a gene: 5. Here the CDR3 DNA reads TGTGCCACCTGGACTAGCGGGAGATCCGGGGAGCTGTTTTTT. Residues: CATWTSGRSGELFF.

The chain carries TRBV19 and TRBJ2-3, with D unresolved. This CDR3 is built from 14 residues. Trimming took off 3 bases at V and 8 bases at J, with 15 bases between the two ends. Germline CDR1 LNHDA, CDR2 SQIVND (reference sequence). DNA of the CDR3: TGTGCCAGTAGTATGGGTCCCCCACGCGGTACGCAGTATTTT. It codes for CASSMGPPRGTQYF.

The rearrangement joins TRBV11-2 to TRBJ2-7; D remains unclear. V shed 3 bases and J shed 5 bases, with 11 bases lying between them. Germline CDR1 and CDR2: SGHAT and FQNNGV. The CDR3 spans 13 residues. CDR3: CASSFTVSDEQYF. The CDR3 nucleotides read TGTGCCAGCAGCTTTACCGTCAGCGACGAGCAGTACTTC.